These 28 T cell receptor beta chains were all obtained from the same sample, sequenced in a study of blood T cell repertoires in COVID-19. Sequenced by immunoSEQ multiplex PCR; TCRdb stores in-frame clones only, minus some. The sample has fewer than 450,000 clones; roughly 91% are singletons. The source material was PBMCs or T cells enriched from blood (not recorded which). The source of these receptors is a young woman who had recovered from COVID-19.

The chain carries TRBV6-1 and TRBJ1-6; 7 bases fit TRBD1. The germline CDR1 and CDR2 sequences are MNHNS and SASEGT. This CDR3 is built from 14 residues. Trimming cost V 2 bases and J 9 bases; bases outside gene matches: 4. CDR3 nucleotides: TGTGCCAGCAGTGAACCGGGACAGAGTTCACCCCTCCACTTT. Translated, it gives CASSEPGQSSPLHF.

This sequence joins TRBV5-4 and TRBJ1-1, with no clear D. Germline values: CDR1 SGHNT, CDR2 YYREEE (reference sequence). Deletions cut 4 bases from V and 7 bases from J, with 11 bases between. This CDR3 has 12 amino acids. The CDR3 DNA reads TGTGCCAGCAGCCCCATAACGAGTGAAGCTTTCTTT. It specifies CASSPITSEAFF.

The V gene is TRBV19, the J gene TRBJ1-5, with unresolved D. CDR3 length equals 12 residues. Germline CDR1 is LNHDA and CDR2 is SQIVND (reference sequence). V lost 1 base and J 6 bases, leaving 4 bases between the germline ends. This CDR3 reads CASSIARQPQHF. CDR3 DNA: TGTGCCAGTAGTATAGCTCGTCAGCCCCAGCATTTT.

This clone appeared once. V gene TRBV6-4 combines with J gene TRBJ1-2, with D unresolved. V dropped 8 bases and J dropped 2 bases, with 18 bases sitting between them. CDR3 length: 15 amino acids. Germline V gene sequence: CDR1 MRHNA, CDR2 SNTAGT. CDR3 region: CASVPERRANYGYTF. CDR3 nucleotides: TGTGCCAGCGTCCCTGAGAGGAGGGCGAACTATGGCTACACCTTC.

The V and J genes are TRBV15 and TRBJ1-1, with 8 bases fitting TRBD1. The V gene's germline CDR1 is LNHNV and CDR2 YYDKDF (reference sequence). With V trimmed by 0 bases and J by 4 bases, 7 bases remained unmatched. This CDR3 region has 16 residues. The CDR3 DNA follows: TGTGCCACCAGCAGAGAGCCGGGACAGGTGATCACTGAAGCTTTCTTT. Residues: CATSREPGQVITEAFF. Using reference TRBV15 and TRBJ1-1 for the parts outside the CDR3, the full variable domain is DAMVIQNPRYQVTQFGKPVTLSCSQTLNHNVMYWYQQKSSQAPKLLFHYYDKDFNNEADTPDNFQSRRPNTSFCFLDIRSPGLGDTAMYLCATSREPGQVITEAFFGQGTRLTVV.

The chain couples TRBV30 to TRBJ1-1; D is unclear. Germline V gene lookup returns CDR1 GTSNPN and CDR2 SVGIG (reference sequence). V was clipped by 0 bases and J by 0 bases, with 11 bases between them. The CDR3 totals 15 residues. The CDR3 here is CAWSVLLDMNTEAFF. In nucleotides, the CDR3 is TGTGCCTGGAGTGTTCTTTTAGACATGAACACTGAAGCTTTCTTT.

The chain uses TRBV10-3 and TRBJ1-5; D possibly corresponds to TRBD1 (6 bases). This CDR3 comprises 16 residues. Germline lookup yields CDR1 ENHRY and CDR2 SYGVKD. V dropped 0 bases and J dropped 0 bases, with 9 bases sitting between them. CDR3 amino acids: CAISESGQNSNQPQHF. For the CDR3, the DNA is TGTGCCATCAGTGAGTCTGGACAGAATAGCAATCAGCCCCAGCATTTT.

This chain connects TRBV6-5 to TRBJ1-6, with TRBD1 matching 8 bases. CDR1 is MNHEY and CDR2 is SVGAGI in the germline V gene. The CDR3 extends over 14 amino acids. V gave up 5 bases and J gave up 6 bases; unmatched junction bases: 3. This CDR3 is CASSQGALNSPLHF. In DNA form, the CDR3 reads TGTGCCAGCAGTCAGGGGGCGCTTAATTCACCCCTCCACTTT.

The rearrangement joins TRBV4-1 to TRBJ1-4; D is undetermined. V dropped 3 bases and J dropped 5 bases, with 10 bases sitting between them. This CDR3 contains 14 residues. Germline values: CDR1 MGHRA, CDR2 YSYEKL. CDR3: CASSHPVPNEKLFF. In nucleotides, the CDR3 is TGCGCCAGCAGCCACCCGGTTCCGAATGAAAAACTGTTTTTT.

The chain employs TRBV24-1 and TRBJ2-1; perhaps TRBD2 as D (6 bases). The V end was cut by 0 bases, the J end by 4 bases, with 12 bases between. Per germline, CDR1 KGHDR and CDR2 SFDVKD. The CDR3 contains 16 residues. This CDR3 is CATSDLQAGSYNEQFF. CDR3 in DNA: TGTGCCACCAGTGATTTGCAGGCGGGGTCTTACAATGAGCAGTTCTTC.

DNA of the CDR3: TGTGCCAGCAGCCTAGGACTAGCGGGGGACAATGAGCAGTTCTTC. This encodes CASSLGLAGDNEQFF. The chain carries TRBV27 and TRBJ2-1, with TRBD2 matching over 13 bases. Germline trimming cut 6 bases from V and 5 bases from J; bases unmatched to any gene: 4. Germline CDR1 reads MNHEY; CDR2 reads SMNVEV (reference sequence). The CDR3 totals 15 residues.

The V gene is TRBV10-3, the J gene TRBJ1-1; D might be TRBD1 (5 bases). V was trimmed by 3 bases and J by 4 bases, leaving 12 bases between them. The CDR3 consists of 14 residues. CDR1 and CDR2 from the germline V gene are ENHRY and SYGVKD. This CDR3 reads CAISDLDRVTEAFF. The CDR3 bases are TGTGCCATCAGTGACCTTGACAGAGTCACTGAAGCTTTCTTT.

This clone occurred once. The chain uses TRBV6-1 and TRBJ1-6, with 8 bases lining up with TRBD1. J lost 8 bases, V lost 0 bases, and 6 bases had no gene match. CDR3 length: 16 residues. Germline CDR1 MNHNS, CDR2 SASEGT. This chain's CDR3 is CASSEAWAGGDSPLHF. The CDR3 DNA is TGTGCCAGCAGTGAAGCGTGGGCAGGGGGCGATTCACCCCTCCACTTT.

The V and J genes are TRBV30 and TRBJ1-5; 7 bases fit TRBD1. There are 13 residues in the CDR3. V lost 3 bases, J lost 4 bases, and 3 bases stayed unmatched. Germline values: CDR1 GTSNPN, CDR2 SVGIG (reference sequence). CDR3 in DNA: TGTGCCTGGAGCCGGGACAGAAATCAGCCCCAGCATTTT. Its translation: CAWSRDRNQPQHF.

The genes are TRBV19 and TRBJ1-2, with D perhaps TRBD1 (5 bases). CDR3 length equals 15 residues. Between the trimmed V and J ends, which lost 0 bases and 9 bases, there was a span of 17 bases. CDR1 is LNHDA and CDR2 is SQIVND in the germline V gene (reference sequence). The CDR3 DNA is TGTGCCAGTAGTATAGAGGGGCGGATCCGGCTAAGCTACACCTTC. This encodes CASSIEGRIRLSYTF.

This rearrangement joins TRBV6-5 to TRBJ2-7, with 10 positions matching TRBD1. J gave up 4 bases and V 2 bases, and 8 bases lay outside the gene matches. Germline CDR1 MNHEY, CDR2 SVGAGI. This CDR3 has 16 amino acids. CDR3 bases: TGTGCCAGCAGTTACCAAGGTTGGGACAGGGGTTACGAGCAGTACTTC. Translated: CASSYQGWDRGYEQYF.

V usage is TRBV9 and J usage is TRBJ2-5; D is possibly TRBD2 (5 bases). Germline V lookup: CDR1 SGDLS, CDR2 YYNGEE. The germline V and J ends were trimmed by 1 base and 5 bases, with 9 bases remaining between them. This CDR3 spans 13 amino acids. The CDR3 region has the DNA TGTGCCAGCAGCGTAACGGGGATGGAGACCCAGTACTTC. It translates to CASSVTGMETQYF.

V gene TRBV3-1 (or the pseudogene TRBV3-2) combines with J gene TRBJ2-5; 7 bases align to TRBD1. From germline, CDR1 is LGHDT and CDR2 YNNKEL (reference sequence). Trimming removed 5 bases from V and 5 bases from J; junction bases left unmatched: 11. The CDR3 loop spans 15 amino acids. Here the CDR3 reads CASSLQGTGFETQYF. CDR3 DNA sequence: TGTGCCAGCAGCTTACAGGGGACCGGGTTTGAGACCCAGTACTTC.

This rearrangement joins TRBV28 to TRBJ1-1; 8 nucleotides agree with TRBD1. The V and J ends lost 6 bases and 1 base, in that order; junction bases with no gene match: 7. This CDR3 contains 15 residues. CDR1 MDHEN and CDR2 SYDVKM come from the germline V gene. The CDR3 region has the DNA TGTGCCAGCAGCAAGTCGACAGGGGCGAACACTGAAGCTTTCTTT. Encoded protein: CASSKSTGANTEAFF.

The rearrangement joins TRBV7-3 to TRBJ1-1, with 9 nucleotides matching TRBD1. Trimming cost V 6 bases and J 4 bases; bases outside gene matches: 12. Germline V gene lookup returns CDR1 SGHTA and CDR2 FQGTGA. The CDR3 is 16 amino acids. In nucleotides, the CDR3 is TGTGCCAGCAGGCCGGTCGGGGGACAGGGTGGCACTGAAGCTTTCTTT. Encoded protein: CASRPVGGQGGTEAFF.

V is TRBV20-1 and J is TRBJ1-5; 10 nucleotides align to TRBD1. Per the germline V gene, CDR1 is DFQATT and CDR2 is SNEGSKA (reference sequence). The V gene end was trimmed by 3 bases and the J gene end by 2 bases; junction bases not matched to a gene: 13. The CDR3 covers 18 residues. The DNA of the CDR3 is TGCAGTGCTAGTGGACAGGGGGTAGGAAGACGAGGCAATCAGCCCCAGCATTTT. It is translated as CSASGQGVGRRGNQPQHF.

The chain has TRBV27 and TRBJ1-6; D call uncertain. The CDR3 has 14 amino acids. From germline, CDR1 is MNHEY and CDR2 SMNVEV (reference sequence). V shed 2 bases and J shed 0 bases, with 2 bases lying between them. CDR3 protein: CASSLRSYNSPLHF. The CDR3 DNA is TGTGCCAGCAGTTTACGCTCCTATAATTCACCCCTCCACTTT.

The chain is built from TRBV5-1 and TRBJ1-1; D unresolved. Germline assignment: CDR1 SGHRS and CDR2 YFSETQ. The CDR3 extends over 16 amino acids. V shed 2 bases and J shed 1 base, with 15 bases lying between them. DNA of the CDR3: TGCGCCAGCAGCTTAGGTCGAGGGCCTCCGAACACTGAAGCTTTCTTT. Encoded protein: CASSLGRGPPNTEAFF.

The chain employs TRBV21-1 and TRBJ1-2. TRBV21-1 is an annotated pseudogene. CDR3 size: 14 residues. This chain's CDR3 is CASRWGGANYGYTF. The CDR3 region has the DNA TGTGCCAGCAGATGGGGGGGAGCTAACTATGGCTACACCTTC.

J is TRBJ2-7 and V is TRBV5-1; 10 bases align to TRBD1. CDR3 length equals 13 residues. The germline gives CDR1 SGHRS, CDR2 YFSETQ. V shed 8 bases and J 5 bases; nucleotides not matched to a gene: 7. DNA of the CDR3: TGCGCCAGTGGTCGGACAGGGGGTAACGAGCAGTACTTC. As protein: CASGRTGGNEQYF.

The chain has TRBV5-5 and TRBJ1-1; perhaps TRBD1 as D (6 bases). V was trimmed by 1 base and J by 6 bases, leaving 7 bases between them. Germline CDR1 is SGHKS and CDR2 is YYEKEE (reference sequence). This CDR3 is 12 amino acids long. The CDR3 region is CASSLYRAEAFF. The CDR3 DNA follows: TGTGCCAGCAGCTTGTACAGGGCTGAAGCTTTCTTT.

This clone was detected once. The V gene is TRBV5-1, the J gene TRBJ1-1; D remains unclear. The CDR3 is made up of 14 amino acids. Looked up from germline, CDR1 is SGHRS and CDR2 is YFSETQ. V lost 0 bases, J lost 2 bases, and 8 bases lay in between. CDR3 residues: CASSLARLNTEAFF. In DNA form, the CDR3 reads TGCGCCAGCAGCTTGGCGCGGCTCAACACTGAAGCTTTCTTT.

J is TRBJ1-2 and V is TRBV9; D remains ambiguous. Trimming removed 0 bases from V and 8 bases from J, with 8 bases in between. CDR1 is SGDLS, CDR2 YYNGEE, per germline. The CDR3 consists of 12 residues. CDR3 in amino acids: CASSVVQHGYTF. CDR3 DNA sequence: TGTGCCAGCAGCGTAGTACAGCACGGCTACACCTTC.